This TCR beta chain was sequenced for a study of Ad26.COV2.S vaccination and SARS-CoV-2 variants. The treatment denotes: 15 to 20 received Ad26.COV2.S at low or high dose, single or two shots; several received placebo; per-sample allocation not given. Following the first vaccine or placebo injection, samples were taken on day 63. Vaccination employed an Ad26 vector expressing the Wuhan-strain SARS-CoV-2 spike. The J segment lost 1 base and the V segment lost 6 bases, leaving 6 bases of the junction unmatched. In germline, CDR1 is MNHEY, CDR2 SMNVEV (reference sequence). CDR3 length equals 15 residues. Assay used: immunoSEQ multiplex PCR; TCRdb lists only in-frame clones, some missing. In the table there are about 400,000 clones, around 85% of which are singletons.

The chain is built from TRBV27 and TRBJ1-1; 9 bases are shared with TRBD1. The TCR sequence derives from a person between 18 and 59 years old who received the Ad26.COV2.S COVID-19 vaccine or a placebo. The sequenced sample was peripheral blood, obtained in a trial of Ad26.COV2.S vaccine versus placebo. In DNA form, the CDR3 reads TGTGCCAGCAGCCGGGACAGGGCCCCGAACACTGAAGCTTTCTTT. This encodes CASSRDRAPNTEAFF.